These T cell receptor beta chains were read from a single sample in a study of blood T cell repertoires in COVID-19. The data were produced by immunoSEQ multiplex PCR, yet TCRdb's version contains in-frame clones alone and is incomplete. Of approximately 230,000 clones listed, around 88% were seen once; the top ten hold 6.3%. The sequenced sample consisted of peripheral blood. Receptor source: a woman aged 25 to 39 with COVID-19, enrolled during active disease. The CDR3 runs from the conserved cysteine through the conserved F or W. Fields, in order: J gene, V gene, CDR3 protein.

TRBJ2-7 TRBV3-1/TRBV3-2 CASSQRPGAFPYEQYF
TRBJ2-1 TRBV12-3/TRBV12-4 CASSGDSPNEQFF
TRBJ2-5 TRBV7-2 CASSAEQGQVQTQYF
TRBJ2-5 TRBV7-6 CASSHRGQGRWETQYF
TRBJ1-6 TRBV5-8 CASRGFGNSPLHF
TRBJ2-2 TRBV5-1 CSSRGTGETGELFF
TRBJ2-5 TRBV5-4 CASSLTSGGETQYF
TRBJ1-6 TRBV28 CASSPGGRDLAPLHF
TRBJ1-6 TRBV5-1 CASSLEVTGAGSPLHF
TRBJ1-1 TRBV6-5 CASRPQGAVTEAFF
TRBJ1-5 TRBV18 CASSPLGAGGQPQHF
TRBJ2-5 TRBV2 CASSWREIMGETQYF
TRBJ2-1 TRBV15 CATSRPTVSKLAGFYNEQFF
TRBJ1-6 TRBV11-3 CASSGGMFSPLHF
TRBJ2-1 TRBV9 CASTRDNEQFF
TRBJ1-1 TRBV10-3 CAIRVQLNTEAFF
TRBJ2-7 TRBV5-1 CASSLRDRGFHEQYF
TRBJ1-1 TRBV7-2 CASSLFEYTEAFF
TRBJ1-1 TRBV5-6 CASSLADTEAFF
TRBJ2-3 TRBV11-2 CASSPYHGSSTDTQYF
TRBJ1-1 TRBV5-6 CASSLDKNTEAFF
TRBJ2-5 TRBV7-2 CASSSLAGAGETQYF
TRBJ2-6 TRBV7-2 CASSLVSGSGANVLTF
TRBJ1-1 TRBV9 CASSVSGGNTEAFF
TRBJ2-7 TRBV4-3 CASSQDFSRDEQYF
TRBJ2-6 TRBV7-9 CASSLSTSSGANVLTF
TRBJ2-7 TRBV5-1 CASTLSTGGAYEQYF
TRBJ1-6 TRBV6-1 CASSEGIYNSPLHF
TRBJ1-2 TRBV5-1 CASSLAGRAYGYTF
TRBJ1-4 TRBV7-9 CASSPINSVTNEKLFF
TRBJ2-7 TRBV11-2 CASSLRTVPYEQYF
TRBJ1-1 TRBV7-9 CASSLVGQGLNTEAFF
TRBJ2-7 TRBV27 CASSPHRTVLVYEQYF
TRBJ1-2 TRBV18 CASSQSGTGVYGYTF
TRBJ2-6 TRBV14 CASSQDAGAGANVLTF
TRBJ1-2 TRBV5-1 CASSHGQGRGNYGYTF
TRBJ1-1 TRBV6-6 CASSYTRTPMNTEAFF
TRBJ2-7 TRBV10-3 CAISESTGAYEQYF
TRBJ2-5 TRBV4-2 CASSRGTSGQETQYF
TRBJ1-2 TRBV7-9 CASTRTAKIYGYTF
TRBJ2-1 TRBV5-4 CASSPQGSGGLGQFF
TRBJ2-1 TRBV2 CASRPTYNEQFF
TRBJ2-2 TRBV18 CASSRFDVGSTGELFF
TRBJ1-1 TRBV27 CASSFSPNTEAFF